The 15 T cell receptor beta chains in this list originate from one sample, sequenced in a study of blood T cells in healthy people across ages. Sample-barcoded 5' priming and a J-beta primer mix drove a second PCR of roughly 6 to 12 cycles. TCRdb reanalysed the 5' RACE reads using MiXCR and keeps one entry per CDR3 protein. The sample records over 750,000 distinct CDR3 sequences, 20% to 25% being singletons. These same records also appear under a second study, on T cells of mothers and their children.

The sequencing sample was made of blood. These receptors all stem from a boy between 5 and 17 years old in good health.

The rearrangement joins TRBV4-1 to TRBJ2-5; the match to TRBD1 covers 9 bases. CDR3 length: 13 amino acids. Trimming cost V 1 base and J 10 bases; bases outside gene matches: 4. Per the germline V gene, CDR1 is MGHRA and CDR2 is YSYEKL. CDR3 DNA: TGCGCCAGCAGCCAAGCGACAGGGGGTGGCCAGTACTTC. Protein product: CASSQATGGGQYF.

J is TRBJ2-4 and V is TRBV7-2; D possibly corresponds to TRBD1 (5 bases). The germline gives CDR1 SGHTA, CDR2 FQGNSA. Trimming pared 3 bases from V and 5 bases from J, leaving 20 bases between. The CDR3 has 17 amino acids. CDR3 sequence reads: CASSFTTLGQGQNIQYF. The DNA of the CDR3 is TGTGCCAGCAGCTTCACAACCTTGGGGCAGGGCCAAAACATTCAGTACTTC. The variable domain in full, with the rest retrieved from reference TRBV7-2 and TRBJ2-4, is GAGVSQSPSNKVTEKGKDVELRCDPISGHTALYWYRQSLGQGLEFLIYFQGNSAPDKSGLPSDRFSAERTGGSVSTLTIQRTQQEDSAVYLCASSFTTLGQGQNIQYFGAGTRLSVL.

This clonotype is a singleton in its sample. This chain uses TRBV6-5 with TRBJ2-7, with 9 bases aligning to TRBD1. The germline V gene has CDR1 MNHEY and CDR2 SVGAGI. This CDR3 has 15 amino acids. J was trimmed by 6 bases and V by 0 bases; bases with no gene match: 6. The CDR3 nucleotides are TGTGCCAGCAGTTACTCCTCCGGGACAGGGCGCGAGCAGTACTTC. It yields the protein CASSYSSGTGREQYF.

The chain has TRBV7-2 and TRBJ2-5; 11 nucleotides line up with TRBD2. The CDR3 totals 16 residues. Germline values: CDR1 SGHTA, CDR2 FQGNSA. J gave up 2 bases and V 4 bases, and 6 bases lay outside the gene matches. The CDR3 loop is CASSSAGTSGQETQYF. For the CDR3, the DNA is TGTGCCAGCAGCTCAGCCGGGACTAGCGGACAAGAGACCCAGTACTTC.

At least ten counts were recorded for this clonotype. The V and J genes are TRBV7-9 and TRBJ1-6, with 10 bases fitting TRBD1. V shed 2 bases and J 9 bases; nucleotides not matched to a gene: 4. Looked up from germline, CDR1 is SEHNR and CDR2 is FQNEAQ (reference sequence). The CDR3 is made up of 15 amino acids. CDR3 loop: CASSLSRDRGSPLHF. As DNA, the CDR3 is TGTGCCAGCAGCTTAAGTCGGGACAGGGGTTCACCCCTCCACTTT.

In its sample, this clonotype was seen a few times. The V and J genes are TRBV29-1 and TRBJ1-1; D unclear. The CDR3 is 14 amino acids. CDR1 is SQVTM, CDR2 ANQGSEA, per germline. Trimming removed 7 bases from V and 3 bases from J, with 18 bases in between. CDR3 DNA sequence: TGCAGCGCCTACCCGGGCCTCGAATACACTGAAGCTTTCTTT. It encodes CSAYPGLEYTEAFF. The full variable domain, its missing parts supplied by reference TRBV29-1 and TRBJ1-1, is SAVISQKPSRDICQRGTSLTIQCQVDSQVTMMFWYRQQPGQSLTLIATANQGSEATYESGFVIDKFPISRPNLTFSTLTVSNMSPEDSSIYLCSAYPGLEYTEAFFGQGTRLTVV.

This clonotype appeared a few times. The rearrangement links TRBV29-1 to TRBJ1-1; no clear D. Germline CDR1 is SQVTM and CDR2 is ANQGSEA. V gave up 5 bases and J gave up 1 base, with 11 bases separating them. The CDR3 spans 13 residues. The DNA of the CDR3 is TGCAGCGTTCATAAGGGAAAGAACACTGAAGCTTTCTTT. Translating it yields CSVHKGKNTEAFF.

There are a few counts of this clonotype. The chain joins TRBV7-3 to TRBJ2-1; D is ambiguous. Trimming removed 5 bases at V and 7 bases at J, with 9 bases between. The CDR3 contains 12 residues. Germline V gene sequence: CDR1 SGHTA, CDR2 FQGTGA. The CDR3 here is CASSEDGNEQFF. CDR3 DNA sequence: TGTGCCAGCAGCGAAGACGGTAATGAGCAGTTCTTC.

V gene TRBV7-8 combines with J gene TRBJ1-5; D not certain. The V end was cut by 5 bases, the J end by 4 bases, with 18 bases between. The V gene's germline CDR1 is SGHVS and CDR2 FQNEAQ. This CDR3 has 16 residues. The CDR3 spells CASSEEVAGGNQPQHF. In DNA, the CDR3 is TGTGCCAGCAGCGAAGAGGTGGCCGGCGGAAATCAGCCCCAGCATTTT.

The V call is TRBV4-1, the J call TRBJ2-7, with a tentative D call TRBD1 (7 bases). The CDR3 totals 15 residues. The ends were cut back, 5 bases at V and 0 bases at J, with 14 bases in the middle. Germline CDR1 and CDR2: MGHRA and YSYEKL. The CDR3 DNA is TGCGCCAGCAGCTTTGCAGGGGGGACCTCCTACGAGCAGTACTTC. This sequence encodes CASSFAGGTSYEQYF.

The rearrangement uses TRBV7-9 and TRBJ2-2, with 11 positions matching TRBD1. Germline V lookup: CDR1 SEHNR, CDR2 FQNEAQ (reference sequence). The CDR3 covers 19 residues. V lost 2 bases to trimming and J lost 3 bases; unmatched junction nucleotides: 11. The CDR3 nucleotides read TGTGCCAGCAGCTTATCTTTAGGACAGGGGGCGCCTCACACCGGGGAGCTGTTTTTT. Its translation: CASSLSLGQGAPHTGELFF.

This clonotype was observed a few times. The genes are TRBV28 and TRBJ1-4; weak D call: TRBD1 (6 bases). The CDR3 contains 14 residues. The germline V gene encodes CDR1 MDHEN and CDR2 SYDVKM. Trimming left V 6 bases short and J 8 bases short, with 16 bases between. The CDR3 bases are TGTGCCAGCAGAACGGACAGAACGGGAGAAAAACTGTTTTTT. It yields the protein CASRTDRTGEKLFF.

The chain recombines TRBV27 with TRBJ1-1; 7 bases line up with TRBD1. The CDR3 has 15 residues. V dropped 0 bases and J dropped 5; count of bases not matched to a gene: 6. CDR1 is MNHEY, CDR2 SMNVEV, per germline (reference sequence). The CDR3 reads CASSLSAGGWTEAFF. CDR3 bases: TGTGCCAGCAGTTTATCGGCAGGGGGATGGACTGAAGCTTTCTTT.

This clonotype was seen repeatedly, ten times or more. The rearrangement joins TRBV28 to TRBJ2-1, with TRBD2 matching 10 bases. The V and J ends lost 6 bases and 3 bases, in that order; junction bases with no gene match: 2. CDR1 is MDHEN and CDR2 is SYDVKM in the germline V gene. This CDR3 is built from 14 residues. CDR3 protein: CASRLAGDYNEQFF. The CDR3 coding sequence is TGTGCCAGCAGGCTAGCGGGAGACTACAATGAGCAGTTCTTC.

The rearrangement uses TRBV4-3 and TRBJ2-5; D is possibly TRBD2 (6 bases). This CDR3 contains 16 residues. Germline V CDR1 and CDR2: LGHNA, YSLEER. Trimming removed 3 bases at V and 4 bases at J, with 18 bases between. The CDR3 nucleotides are TGCGCCAGCAGCCATGAGGGCGGGACGGGTGCAGAGACCCAGTACTTC. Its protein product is CASSHEGGTGAETQYF.